This TCR beta chain was recorded in a study of tumor-infiltrating lymphocytes in primary liver carcinoma. General observations from the study: No more than about 8-24% of top clones could be seen in all five tumor regions. Tumor region pairs showed greater overlap than either tumor-adjacent or tumor-blood pairs did.

The researchers produced TCR beta cDNA from around 0.5 ug total RNA with a constant-region primer. Libraries for TCR beta were built through three nested multiplex PCR rounds, which together made up a slightly modified ARM-PCR procedure. TRBV1-TRBV30 forward primers paired with a C-beta reverse primer drove the first two PCR rounds, around 10 cycles each. In TCRdb, the multiplex PCR reads were re-called with MiXCR into one record per CDR3 protein. The table has just under 45,000 distinct CDR3 sequences, around 72% seen once. Co-extracting RNA and DNA was done with roughly 17-33 mg of unsorted bulk tissue as input. CDR3 length equals 15 residues. CDR1 and CDR2 from the germline V gene are MNHEY and SVGEGT. A note on this clonotype: Its antigen remains unknown. One end of the junction fails to match germline, which may point to a read error.

The rearrangement joins TRBV6-2 or TRBV6-3 to TRBJ2-7, with a possible D match to TRBD1 (7 bases). The source material was liver tumor tissue from sampling region 2. The subset here: tumor region T2, inferior pole. The sequence derives from a man between 35 and 55 years old with primary liver carcinoma and hepatitis B virus infection. Here the CDR3 DNA reads TGTGCCAGCGGGGAAGGGGGCGGGGCCTCCTACGAGGAGTACTTC. Its protein product is CASGEGGGASYEEYF.